This TCR beta chain was retrieved from a study of blood T cell repertoires in COVID-19. Turning to the study itself: Acute and convalescent COVID-19 specimens originated in the United States, Italy and Spain. From T cells, B-cell-depleted T cells, or PBMCs came the material, which was cDNA or gDNA.

In the study's own analysis: Estimated nucleated cell counts came from reference gene primer amplification. The method was immunoSEQ multiplex PCR; TCRdb's version includes in-frame clones alone and lacks a portion of them. V and J calls plus clone size are reproduced from that table; the DNA served to infer D and trimming. Of 150,000 or so clones in the sample, around 89% were seen once. Germline CDR1 is GTSNPN and CDR2 is SVGIG (reference sequence). This CDR3 is built from 12 residues. The V gene lost 1 base and the J gene lost 6 bases, with 10 bases spanning the gap. The sample taken for sequencing was peripheral blood. The TCR was taken from a man between 60 and 75 years old with active or convalescent COVID-19. J is TRBJ2-7 and V is TRBV30; D remains unclear. The CDR3 region has the DNA TGTGCCTGGAGTGGGGCCCCCCGCGAGCAGTACTTC. Amino acid sequence: CAWSGAPREQYF.